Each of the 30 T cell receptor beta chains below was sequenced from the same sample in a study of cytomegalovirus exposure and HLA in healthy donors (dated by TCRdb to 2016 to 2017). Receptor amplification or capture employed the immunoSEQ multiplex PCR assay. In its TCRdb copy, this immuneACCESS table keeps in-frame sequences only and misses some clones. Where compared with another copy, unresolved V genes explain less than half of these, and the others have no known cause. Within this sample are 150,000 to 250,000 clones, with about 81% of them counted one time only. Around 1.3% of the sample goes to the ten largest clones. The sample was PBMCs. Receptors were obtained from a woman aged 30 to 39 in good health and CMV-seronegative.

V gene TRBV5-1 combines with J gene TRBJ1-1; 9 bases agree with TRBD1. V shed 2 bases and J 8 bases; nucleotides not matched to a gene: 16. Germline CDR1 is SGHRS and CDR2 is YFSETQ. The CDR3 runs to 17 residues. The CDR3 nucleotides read TGCGCCAGCAGCTTCGACGGGACAGGGTTGGTTATCCCCGAAGCTTTCTTT. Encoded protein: CASSFDGTGLVIPEAFF.

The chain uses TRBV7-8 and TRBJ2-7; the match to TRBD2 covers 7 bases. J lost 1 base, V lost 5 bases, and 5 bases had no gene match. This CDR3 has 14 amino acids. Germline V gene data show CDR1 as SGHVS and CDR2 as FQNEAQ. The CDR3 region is CASSPAGPSYEQYF. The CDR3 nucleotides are TGTGCCAGCAGCCCAGCGGGACCTTCCTACGAGCAGTACTTC.

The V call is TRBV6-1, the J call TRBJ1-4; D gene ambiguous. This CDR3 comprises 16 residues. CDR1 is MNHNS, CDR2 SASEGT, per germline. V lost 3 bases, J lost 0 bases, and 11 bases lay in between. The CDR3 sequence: CASSESAATTNEKLFF. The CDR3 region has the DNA TGTGCCAGCAGTGAGTCGGCGGCGACAACTAATGAAAAACTGTTTTTT.

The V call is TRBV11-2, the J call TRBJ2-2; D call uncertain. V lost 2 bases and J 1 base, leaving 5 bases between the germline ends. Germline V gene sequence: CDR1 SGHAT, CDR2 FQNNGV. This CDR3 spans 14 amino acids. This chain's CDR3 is CASSLLENTGELFF. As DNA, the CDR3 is TGTGCCAGCAGCTTACTAGAGAACACCGGGGAGCTGTTTTTT.

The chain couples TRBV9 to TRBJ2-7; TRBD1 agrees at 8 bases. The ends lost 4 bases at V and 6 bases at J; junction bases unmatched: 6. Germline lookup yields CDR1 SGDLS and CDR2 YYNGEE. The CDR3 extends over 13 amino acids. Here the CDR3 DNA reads TGTGCCAGCAGCTTTACAGGGGGGAGCGAGCAGTACTTC. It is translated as CASSFTGGSEQYF.

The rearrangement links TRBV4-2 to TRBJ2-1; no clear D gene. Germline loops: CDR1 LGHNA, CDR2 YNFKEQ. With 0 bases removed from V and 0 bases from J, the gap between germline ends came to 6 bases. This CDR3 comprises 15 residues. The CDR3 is CASSQEWSSYNEQFF. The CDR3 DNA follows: TGTGCCAGCAGCCAAGAGTGGAGCTCCTACAATGAGCAGTTCTTC.

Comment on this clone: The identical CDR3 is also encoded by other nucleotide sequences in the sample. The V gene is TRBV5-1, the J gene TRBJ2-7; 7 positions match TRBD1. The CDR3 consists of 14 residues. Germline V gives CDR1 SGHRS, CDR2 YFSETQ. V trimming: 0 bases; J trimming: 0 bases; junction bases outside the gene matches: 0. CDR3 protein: CASSLGDSSYEQYF. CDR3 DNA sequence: TGCGCCAGCAGCTTGGGGGACAGCTCCTACGAGCAGTACTTC.

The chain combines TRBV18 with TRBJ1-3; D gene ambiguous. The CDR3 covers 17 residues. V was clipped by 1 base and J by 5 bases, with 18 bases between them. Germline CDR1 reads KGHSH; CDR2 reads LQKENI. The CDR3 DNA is TGTGCCAGCTCACCACAGTTCGGTTTACAGCTACGAAACACCATATATTTT. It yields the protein CASSPQFGLQLRNTIYF.

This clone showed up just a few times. The DNA of the CDR3 is TGCAGCGTTGTAGGGGGGGCCACAGATACGCAGTATTTT. Residues: CSVVGGATDTQYF. J is TRBJ2-3 and V is TRBV29-1; maybe TRBD2 (7 bases). Germline CDR1 SQVTM, CDR2 ANQGSEA. This CDR3 is 13 amino acids long. V was pared by 4 bases and J by 2 bases, with 10 bases between.

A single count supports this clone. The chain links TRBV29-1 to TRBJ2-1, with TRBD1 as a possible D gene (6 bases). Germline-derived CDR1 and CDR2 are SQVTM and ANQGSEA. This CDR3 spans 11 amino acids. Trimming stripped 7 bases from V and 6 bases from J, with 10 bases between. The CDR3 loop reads CSAQGGNEQFF. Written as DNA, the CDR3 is TGCAGCGCACAGGGTGGCAATGAGCAGTTCTTC.

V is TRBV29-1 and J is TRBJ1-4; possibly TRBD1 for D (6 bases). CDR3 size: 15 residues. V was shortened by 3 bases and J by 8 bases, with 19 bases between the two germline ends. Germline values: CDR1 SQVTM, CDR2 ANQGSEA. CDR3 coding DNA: TGCAGCGTTGAGGGGAGCGGGGGGCGAAGAGAAAAACTGTTTTTT. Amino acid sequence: CSVEGSGGRREKLFF.

The CDR3 protein is CASSFRERNQPQHF. The DNA of the CDR3 is TGTGCCAGCAGTTTCAGGGAACGCAATCAGCCCCAGCATTTT. The chain links TRBV28 to TRBJ1-5; possibly TRBD1 for D (5 bases). The germline gives CDR1 MDHEN, CDR2 SYDVKM. This CDR3 region has 14 residues. Trimming removed 3 bases at V and 2 bases at J, with 8 bases between.

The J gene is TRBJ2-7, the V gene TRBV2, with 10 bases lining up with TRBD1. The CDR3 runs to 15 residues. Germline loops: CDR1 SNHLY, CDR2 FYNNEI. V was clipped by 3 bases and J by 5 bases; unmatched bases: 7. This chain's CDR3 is CASSEEGQGKDEQYF. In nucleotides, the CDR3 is TGTGCCAGCAGTGAGGAGGGACAGGGGAAGGACGAGCAGTACTTC.

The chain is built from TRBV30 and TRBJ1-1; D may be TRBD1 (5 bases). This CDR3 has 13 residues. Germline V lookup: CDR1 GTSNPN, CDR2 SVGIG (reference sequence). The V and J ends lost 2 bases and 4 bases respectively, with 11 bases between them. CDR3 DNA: TGTGCCTGGAGTAAAGACAGAAGCACTGAAGCTTTCTTT. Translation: CAWSKDRSTEAFF.

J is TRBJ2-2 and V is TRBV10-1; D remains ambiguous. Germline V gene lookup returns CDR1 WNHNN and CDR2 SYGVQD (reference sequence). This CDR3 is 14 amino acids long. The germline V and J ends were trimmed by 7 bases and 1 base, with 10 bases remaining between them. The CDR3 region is CASTVSLNTGELFF. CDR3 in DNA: TGCGCCAGCACGGTGTCCCTGAACACCGGGGAGCTGTTTTTT.

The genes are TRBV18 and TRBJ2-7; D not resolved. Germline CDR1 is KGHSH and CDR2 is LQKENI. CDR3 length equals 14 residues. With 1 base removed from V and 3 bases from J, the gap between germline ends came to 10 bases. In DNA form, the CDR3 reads TGTGCCAGCTCACCACGGGCCGATTTCTACGAGCAGTACTTC. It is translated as CASSPRADFYEQYF.

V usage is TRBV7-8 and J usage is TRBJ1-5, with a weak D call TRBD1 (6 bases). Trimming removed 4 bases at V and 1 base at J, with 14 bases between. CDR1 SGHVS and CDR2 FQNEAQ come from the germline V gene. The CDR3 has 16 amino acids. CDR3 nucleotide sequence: TGTGCCAGCAGCTCTTCAGACAGGACGAGCAATCAGCCCCAGCATTTT. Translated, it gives CASSSSDRTSNQPQHF.

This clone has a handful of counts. CDR3 loop: CASSSTSGKAEQFF. The CDR3, as DNA: TGTGCCAGCAGTTCGACTAGCGGGAAGGCTGAGCAGTTCTTC. V gene TRBV6-5 combines with J gene TRBJ2-1; TRBD2 matches 11 bases. This CDR3 spans 14 amino acids. Looked up from germline, CDR1 is MNHEY and CDR2 is SVGAGI. The V segment lost 4 bases and the J segment 9 bases; nucleotides outside the gene matches: 5.

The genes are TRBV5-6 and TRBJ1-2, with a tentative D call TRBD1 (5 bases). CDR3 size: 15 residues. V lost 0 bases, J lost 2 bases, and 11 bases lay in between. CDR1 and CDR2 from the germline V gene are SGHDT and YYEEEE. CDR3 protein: CASSLGGPGNYGYTF. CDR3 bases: TGTGCCAGCAGCTTGGGGGGTCCAGGGAACTATGGCTACACCTTC. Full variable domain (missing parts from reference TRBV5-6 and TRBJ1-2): DAGVTQSPTHLIKTRGQQVTLRCSPKSGHDTVSWYQQALGQGPQFIFQYYEEEERQRGNFPDRFSGHQFPNYSSELNVNALLLGDSALYLCASSLGGPGNYGYTFGSGTRLTVV.

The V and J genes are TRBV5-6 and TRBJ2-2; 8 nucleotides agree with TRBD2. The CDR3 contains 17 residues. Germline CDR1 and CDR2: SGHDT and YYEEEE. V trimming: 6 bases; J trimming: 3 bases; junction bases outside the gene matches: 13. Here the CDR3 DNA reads TGTGCCAGCACCCCTGGGAGCGGGGGCCGCTACACCGGGGAGCTGTTTTTT. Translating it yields CASTPGSGGRYTGELFF.

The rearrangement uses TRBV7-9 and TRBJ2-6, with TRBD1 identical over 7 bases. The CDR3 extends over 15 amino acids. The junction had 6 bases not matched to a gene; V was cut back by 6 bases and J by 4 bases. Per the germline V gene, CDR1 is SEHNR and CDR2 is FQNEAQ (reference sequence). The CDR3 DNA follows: TGTGCCAGCAGTAAGGGGGCGCAAGGGGCCAACGTCCTGACTTTC. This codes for CASSKGAQGANVLTF.

The CDR3 bases are TGCGCCAGCACCGGTGGTTACAGGGGGCAATTAGAGACCCAGTACTTC. This encodes CASTGGYRGQLETQYF. The chain has TRBV5-1 and TRBJ2-5; TRBD1 aligns across 9 bases. CDR1 is SGHRS, CDR2 YFSETQ, per germline. V was pared by 6 bases and J by 4 bases, with 13 bases of the junction left unmatched. The length of the CDR3 is 16 residues.

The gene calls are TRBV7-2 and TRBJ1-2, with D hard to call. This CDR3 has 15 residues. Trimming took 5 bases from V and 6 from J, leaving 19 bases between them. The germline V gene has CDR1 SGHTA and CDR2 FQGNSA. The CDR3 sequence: CASSPYQTGSNGYTF. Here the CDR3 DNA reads TGTGCCAGCAGCCCTTACCAGACGGGGAGTAATGGCTACACCTTC.

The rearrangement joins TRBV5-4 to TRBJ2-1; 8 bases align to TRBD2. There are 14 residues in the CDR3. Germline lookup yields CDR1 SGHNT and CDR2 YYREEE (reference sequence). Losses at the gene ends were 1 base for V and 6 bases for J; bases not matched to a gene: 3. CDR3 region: CASSLREGGNEQFF. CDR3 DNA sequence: TGTGCCAGCAGCTTGCGGGAGGGGGGCAATGAGCAGTTCTTC.

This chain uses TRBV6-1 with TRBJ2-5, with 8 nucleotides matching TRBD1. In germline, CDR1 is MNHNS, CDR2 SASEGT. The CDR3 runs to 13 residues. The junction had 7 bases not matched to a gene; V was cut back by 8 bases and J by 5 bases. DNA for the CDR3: TGTGCCAGCCTGCAGGGGGCGGGCGAGACCCAGTACTTC. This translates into CASLQGAGETQYF.

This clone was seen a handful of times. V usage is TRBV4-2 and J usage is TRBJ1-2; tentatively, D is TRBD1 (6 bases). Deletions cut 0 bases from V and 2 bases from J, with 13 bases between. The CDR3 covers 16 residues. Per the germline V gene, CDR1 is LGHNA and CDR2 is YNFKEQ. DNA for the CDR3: TGTGCCAGCAGCCAAGATGCAACCGGGACAAACTATGGCTACACCTTC. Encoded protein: CASSQDATGTNYGYTF.

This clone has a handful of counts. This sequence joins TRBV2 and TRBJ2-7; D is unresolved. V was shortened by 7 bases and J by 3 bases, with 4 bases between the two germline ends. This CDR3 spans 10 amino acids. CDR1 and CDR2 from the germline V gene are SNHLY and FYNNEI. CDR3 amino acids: CASTNYEQYF. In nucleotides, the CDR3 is TGTGCCAGCACCAACTACGAGCAGTACTTC.

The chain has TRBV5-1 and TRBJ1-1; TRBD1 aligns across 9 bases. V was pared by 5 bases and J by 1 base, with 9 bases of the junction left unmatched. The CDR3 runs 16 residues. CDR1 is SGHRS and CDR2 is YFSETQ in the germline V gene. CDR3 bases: TGCGCCAGCAGAACTCTACAGGGGGCGGGGAACACTGAAGCTTTCTTT. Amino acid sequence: CASRTLQGAGNTEAFF.

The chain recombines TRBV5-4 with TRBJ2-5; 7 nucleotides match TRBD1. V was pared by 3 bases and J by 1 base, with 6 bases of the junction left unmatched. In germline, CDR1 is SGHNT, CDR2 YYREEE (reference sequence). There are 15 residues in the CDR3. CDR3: CASSSTGYIQETQYF. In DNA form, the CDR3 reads TGTGCCAGCAGCTCGACAGGGTATATCCAAGAGACCCAGTACTTC. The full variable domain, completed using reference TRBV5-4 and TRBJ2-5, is ETGVTQSPTHLIKTRGQQVTLRCSSQSGHNTVSWYQQALGQGPQFIFQYYREEENGRGNFPPRFSGLQFPNYSSELNVNALELDDSALYLCASSSTGYIQETQYFGPGTRLLVL.

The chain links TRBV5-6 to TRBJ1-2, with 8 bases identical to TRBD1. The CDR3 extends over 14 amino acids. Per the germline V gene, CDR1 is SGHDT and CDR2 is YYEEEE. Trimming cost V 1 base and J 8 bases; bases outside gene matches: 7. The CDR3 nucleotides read TGTGCCAGCAGCTTGCCAGGGGGCGTTGGCGGCTACACCTTC. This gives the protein CASSLPGGVGGYTF.